Listed here is a single TCR beta chain. Antigen unknown. This entry comes from a study of T cells in Graves' hyperthyroidism and ophthalmopathy. Findings and limits, study-wide: Researchers report that a 13 V-J model separated ophthalmopathy from stable hyperthyroidism.

Any patient presenting with uncontrolled infection, other autoimmune disease, pregnancy or lactation was left out. Clinical symptoms, serum thyroxine, TRAb, thyroid ultrasound and orbital computed tomography informed diagnoses. The investigators amplified TCR beta CDR3 regions from RNA transcripts. RT-PCR in the first round (using the HTBI primer set) targeted the TCR CDR3. TCRdb re-derived calls from the multiplex PCR reads in MiXCR, one entry per CDR3 protein. The table has fewer than 700,000 distinct CDR3 sequences, about a sixth seen once; the top ten hold 3.8%. CDR1 is MNHEY, CDR2 SVGEGT, per germline. Trimming at V came to 5 bases and at J to 6 bases, leaving 4 bases not matched to a gene. This CDR3 is 13 amino acids long.

The sample taken for sequencing was blood. V gene TRBV6-2 or TRBV6-3 combines with J gene TRBJ2-1; 7 bases align to TRBD1. The receptor's source is a woman under 40 with Graves' hyperthyroidism. CDR3 sequence: CASSDRDSNEQFF. In nucleotides, the CDR3 is TGTGCCAGCAGTGACCGGGACAGCAATGAGCAGTTCTTC.